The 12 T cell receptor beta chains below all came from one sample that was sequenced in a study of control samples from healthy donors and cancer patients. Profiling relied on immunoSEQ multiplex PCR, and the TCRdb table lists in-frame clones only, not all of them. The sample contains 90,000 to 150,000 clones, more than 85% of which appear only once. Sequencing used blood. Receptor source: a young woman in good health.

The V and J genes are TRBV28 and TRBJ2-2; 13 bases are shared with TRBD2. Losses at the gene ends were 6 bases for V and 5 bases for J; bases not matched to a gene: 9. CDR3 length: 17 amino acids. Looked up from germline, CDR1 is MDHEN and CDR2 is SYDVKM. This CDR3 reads CASSPKLAGGRTGELFF. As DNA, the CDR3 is TGTGCCAGCAGCCCTAAACTAGCGGGGGGGCGTACCGGGGAGCTGTTTTTT.

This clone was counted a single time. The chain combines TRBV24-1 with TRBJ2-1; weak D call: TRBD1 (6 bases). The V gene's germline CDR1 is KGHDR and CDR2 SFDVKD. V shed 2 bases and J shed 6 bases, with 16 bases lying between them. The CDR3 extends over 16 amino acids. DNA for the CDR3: TGTGCCACCAGTGATTCGGACAGCGCCAAGGGCAATGAGCAGTTCTTC. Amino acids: CATSDSDSAKGNEQFF.

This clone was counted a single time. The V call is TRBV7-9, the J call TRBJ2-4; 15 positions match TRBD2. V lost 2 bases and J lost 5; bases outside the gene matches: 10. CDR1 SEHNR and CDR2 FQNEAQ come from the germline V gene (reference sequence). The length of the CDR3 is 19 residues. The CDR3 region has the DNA TGTGCCAGCAGCTTAACGTCTTGGACTAGCGGGAGGGTACAAAACATTCAGTACTTC. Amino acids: CASSLTSWTSGRVQNIQYF.

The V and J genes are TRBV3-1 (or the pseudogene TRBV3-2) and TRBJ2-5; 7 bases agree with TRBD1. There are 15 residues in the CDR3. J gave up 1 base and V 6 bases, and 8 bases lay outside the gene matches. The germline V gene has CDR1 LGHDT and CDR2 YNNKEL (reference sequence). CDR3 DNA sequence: TGTGCCAGCAGACGACTTTGGGACAGCCAAGAGACCCAGTACTTC. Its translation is CASRRLWDSQETQYF.

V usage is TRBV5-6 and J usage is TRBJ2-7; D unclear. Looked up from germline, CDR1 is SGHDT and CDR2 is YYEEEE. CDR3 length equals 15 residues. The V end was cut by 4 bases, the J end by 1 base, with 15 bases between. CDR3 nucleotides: TGTGCCAGCAGCAAGAAATGGGGTTCATCCTACGAGCAGTACTTC. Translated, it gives CASSKKWGSSYEQYF.

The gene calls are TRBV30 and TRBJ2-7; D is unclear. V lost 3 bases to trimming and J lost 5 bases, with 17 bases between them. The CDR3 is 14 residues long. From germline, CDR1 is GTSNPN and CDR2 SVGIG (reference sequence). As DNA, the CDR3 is TGTGCCTGGAGCCCGGTTATCACGCGCAACGAGCAGTACTTC. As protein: CAWSPVITRNEQYF.

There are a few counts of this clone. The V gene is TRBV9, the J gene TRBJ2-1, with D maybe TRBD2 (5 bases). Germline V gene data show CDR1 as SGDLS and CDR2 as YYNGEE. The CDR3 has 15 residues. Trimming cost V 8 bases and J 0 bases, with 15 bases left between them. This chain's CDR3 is CASNRAASSYNEQFF. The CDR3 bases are TGTGCCAGTAACCGAGCGGCGAGCTCCTACAATGAGCAGTTCTTC.

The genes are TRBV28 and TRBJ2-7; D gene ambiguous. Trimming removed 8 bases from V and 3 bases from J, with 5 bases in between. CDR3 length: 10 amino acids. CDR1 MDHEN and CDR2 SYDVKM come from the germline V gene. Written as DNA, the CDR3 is TGTGCCAGCGGTAACTACGAGCAGTACTTC. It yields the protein CASGNYEQYF.

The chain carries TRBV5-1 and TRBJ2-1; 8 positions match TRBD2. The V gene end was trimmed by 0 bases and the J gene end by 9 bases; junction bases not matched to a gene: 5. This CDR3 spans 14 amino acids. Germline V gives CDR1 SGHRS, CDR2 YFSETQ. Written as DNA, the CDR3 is TGCGCCAGCAGCTTGGAAGCGGGGGACGGTGAGCAGTTCTTC. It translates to CASSLEAGDGEQFF.

The CDR3 reads CSASGGLNEKLFF. In DNA, the CDR3 is TGCAGTGCTAGTGGAGGGCTGAATGAAAAACTGTTTTTT. The genes are TRBV20-1 and TRBJ1-4; D unresolved. Trimming took off 3 bases at V and 5 bases at J, with 10 bases between the two ends. The germline CDR1 and CDR2 sequences are DFQATT and SNEGSKA (reference sequence). The CDR3 spans 13 residues.

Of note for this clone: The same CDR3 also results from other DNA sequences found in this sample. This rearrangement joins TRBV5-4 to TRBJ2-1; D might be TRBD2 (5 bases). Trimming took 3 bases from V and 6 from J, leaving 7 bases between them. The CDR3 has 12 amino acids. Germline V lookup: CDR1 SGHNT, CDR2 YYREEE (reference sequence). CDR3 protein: CASSSSGNEQFF. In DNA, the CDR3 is TGTGCCAGCAGCTCCAGCGGCAATGAGCAGTTCTTC.

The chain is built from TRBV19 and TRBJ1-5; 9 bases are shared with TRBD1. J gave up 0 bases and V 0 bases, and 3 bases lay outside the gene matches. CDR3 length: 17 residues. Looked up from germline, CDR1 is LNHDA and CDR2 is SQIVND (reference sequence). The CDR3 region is CASSIDGTGFSNQPQHF. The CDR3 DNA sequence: TGTGCCAGTAGTATAGACGGGACAGGGTTTAGCAATCAGCCCCAGCATTTT.